These 12 T cell receptor beta chains were all obtained from the same sample, sequenced in a study of shared clonotypes between healthy human individuals. Profiling relied on immunoSEQ multiplex PCR, and the TCRdb table lists in-frame clones only, not all of them. The data hold 200,000 to 250,000 clones, with approximately 70% observed a single time. The sample comprised memory CD4+ T cells sorted from blood. The sample's subset: CD45RA-negative fraction. The receptor set was obtained from a man between 25 and 39 years old in good health.

The chain carries TRBV9 and TRBJ2-1; D is tentatively TRBD1 or TRBD2 (5 bases each). The V gene's germline CDR1 is SGDLS and CDR2 YYNGEE. The CDR3 is 14 residues long. Trimming removed 4 bases from V and 4 bases from J, with 12 bases in between. The CDR3 coding sequence is TGTGCCAGCAGCCCTGGGACCGGGTACAATGAGCAGTTCTTC. Translated: CASSPGTGYNEQFF.

This clone has a single count. This chain links TRBV27 with TRBJ1-1, with TRBD1 matching over 7 bases. The J segment lost 0 bases and the V segment lost 7 bases, leaving 17 bases of the junction unmatched. This CDR3 is 18 amino acids long. CDR1 is MNHEY and CDR2 is SMNVEV in the germline V gene (reference sequence). CDR3 in amino acids: CASIRDSSPEKLNTEAFF. CDR3 sequence (DNA): TGTGCCAGCATCCGGGACAGCAGTCCCGAGAAGTTGAACACTGAAGCTTTCTTT.

The chain joins TRBV5-8 to TRBJ2-3; maybe TRBD2 (5 bases). This CDR3 is 15 amino acids long. Per the germline V gene, CDR1 is SGHTS and CDR2 is YDEGEE. Trimming pared 1 base from V and 3 bases from J, leaving 12 bases between. CDR3 sequence: CASSLSGTWTDTQYF. For the CDR3, the DNA is TGTGCCAGCAGCTTGTCGGGAACCTGGACAGATACGCAGTATTTT.

V and J are TRBV5-1 and TRBJ2-1; maybe TRBD1 (5 bases). Trimming took 4 bases from V and 0 from J, leaving 14 bases between them. The CDR3 runs to 16 residues. The germline V gene encodes CDR1 SGHRS and CDR2 YFSETQ. Here the CDR3 reads CASSERQRGSYNEQFF. The CDR3 coding sequence is TGCGCCAGCAGCGAACGACAGAGAGGCTCCTACAATGAGCAGTTCTTC.

The CDR3 DNA reads as TGTGCCAGCAGCGCCCCCACAGGGCGCGAGACCCAGTACTTC. This encodes CASSAPTGRETQYF. This chain links TRBV9 with TRBJ2-5, with TRBD1 as a possible D gene (6 bases). The CDR3 runs to 14 residues. Germline V gene data show CDR1 as SGDLS and CDR2 as YYNGEE. V was pared by 3 bases and J by 5 bases, with 14 bases between. Full variable domain (outside the CDR3, taken from reference TRBV9 and TRBJ2-5): DSGVTQTPKHLITATGQRVTLRCSPRSGDLSVYWYQQSLDQGLQFLIQYYNGEERAKGNILERFSAQQFPDLHSELNLSSLELGDSALYFCASSAPTGRETQYFGPGTRLLVL.

V gene TRBV2 combines with J gene TRBJ1-5, with 7 bases that match TRBD1. Germline loops: CDR1 SNHLY, CDR2 FYNNEI. J lost 4 bases, V lost 2 bases, and 5 bases had no gene match. The CDR3 is 15 residues long. The CDR3, as DNA: TGTGCCAGCAGTGAACAGGGGGTAGGGAATCAGCCCCAGCATTTT. Its protein is CASSEQGVGNQPQHF.

Of note for this clone: Just one base apart from a much larger clone, this may be a read error. This chain's CDR3 is CASSAGVGYTF. The DNA for the CDR3 is TGCGCCAGCAGTGCGGGGGTTGGCTACACCTTC. This chain uses TRBV10-1 with TRBJ1-2; TRBD1 is a possible D gene (5 bases). In germline, CDR1 is WNHNN, CDR2 SYGVQD (reference sequence). Trimming shortened V by 4 bases and J by 7 bases, and 7 bases separated the two germline ends. The CDR3 has 11 residues.

V usage is TRBV27 and J usage is TRBJ2-2; no clear D. Trimming took 6 bases from V and 6 from J, leaving 14 bases between them. This CDR3 has 14 residues. The V gene's germline CDR1 is MNHEY and CDR2 SMNVEV (reference sequence). The CDR3 region is CASSPVVPAGELFF. The CDR3 DNA follows: TGTGCCAGCAGCCCGGTAGTTCCGGCCGGGGAGCTGTTTTTT.

CDR3: CASSLDRGESEAFF. As DNA, the CDR3 is TGTGCCAGCAGCTTGGACAGGGGGGAATCTGAAGCTTTCTTT. V is TRBV7-2 and J is TRBJ1-1; 10 bases agree with TRBD1. CDR1 is SGHTA, CDR2 FQGNSA, per germline. This CDR3 region has 14 residues. V gave up 3 bases and J gave up 6 bases; unmatched junction bases: 4.

This chain links TRBV7-2 with TRBJ2-5; 8 bases line up with TRBD2. Germline CDR1 SGHTA, CDR2 FQGNSA. V was pared by 2 bases and J by 5 bases, with 1 base of the junction left unmatched. The length of the CDR3 is 13 residues. The CDR3 DNA is TGTGCCAGCAGCTTATTAGCGGGGGAGACCCAGTACTTC. This encodes CASSLLAGETQYF.

This clone was picked up a small number of times. The chain links TRBV25-1 to TRBJ2-7; no clear D. CDR3 length: 11 residues. CDR1 is MGHDK, CDR2 SYGVNS, per germline. Trimming left V 6 bases short and J 3 bases short, with 6 bases between. CDR3 nucleotides: TGTGCCAGCAGCCACGACTACGAGCAGTACTTC. Translated, it gives CASSHDYEQYF.

The table lists this clone with a few counts. The chain links TRBV25-1 to TRBJ1-4, with D possibly matching TRBD1 (5 bases). This CDR3 region has 15 residues. The V and J ends lost 4 bases and 0 bases respectively, with 9 bases between them. Germline values: CDR1 MGHDK, CDR2 SYGVNS. CDR3 sequence (DNA): TGTGCCAGCAGTGCTCCGGGACCAACTAATGAAAAACTGTTTTTT. Protein product: CASSAPGPTNEKLFF.